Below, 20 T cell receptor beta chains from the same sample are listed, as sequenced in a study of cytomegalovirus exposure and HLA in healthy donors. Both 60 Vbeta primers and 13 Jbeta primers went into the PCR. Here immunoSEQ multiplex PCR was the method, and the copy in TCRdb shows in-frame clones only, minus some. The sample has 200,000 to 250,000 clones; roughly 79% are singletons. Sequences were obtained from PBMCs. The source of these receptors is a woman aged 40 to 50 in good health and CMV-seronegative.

The CDR3 region is CSTHGGDTQYF. In nucleotides, the CDR3 is TGCAGCACACACGGGGGGGATACGCAGTATTTT. The V gene is TRBV29-1, the J gene TRBJ2-3; the match to TRBD2 covers 7 bases. Germline CDR1 reads SQVTM; CDR2 reads ANQGSEA. This CDR3 is built from 11 residues. J was trimmed by 6 bases and V by 8 bases; bases with no gene match: 5.

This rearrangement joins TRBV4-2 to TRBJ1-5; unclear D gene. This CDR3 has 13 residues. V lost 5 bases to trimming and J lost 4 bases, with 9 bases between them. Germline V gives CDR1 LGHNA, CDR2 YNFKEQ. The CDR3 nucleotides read TGTGCCAGCAGCTTAGACGGGAATCAGCCCCAGCATTTT. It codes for CASSLDGNQPQHF.

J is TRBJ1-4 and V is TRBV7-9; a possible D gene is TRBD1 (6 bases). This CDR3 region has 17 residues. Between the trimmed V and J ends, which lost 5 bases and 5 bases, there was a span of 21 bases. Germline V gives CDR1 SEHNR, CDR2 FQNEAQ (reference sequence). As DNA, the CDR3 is TGTGCCAGCAGCCCAGGGGCGACCACCCTGATGAATGAAAAACTGTTTTTT. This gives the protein CASSPGATTLMNEKLFF.

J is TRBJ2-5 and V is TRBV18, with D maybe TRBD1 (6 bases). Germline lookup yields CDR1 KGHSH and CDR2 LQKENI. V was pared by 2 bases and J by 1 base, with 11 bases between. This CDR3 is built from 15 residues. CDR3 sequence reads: CASSPGGQGQETQYF. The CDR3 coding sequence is TGTGCCAGCTCACCAGGGGGACAAGGCCAAGAGACCCAGTACTTC.

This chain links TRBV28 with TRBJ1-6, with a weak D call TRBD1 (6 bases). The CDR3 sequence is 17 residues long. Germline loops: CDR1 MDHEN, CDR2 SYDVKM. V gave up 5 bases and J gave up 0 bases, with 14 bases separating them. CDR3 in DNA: TGTGCCAGCAGTACCTCAGGGGTCAGCTCCTATAATTCACCCCTCCACTTT. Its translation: CASSTSGVSSYNSPLHF.

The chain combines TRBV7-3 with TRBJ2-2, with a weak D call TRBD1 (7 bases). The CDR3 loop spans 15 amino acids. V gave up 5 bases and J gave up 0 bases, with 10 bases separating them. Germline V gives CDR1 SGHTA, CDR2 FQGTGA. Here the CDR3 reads CASSRGTANTGELFF. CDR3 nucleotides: TGTGCCAGCAGCCGCGGGACAGCGAACACCGGGGAGCTGTTTTTT.

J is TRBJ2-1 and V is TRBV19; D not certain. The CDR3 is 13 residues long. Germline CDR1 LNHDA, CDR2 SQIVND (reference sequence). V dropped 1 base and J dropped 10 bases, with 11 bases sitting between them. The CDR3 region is CASSIVALREQFF. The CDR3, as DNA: TGTGCCAGTAGTATAGTGGCCCTCAGGGAGCAGTTCTTC.

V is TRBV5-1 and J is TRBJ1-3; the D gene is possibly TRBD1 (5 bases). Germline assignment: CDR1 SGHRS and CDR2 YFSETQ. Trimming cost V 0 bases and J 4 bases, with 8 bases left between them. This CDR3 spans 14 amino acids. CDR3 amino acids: CASSLGAGGNTIYF. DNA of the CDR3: TGCGCCAGCAGCTTGGGAGCAGGGGGAAACACCATATATTTT.

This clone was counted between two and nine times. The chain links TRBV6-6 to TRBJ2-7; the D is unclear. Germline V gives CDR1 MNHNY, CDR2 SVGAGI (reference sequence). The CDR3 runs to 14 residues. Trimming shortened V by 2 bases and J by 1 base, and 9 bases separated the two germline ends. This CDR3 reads CASSYTMTSYEQYF. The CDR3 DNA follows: TGTGCCAGCAGTTACACGATGACATCCTACGAGCAGTACTTC.

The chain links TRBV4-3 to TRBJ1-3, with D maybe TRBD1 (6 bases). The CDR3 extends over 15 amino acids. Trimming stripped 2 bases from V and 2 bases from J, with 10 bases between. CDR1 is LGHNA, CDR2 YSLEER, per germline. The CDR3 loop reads CASSQQGIAGNTIYF. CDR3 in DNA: TGCGCCAGCAGCCAACAGGGGATCGCTGGAAACACCATATATTTT.

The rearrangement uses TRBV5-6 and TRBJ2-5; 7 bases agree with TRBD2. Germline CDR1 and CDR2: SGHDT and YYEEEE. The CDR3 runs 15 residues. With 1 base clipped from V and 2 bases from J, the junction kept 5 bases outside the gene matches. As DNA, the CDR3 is TGTGCCAGCAGCTTGTTCGGGCGGGGGCAAGAGACCCAGTACTTC. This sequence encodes CASSLFGRGQETQYF.

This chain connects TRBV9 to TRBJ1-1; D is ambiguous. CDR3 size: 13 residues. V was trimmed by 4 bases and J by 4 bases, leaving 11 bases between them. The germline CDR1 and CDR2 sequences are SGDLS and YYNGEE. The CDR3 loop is CASSPWEGTEAFF. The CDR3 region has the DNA TGTGCCAGCAGCCCCTGGGAGGGCACTGAAGCTTTCTTT.

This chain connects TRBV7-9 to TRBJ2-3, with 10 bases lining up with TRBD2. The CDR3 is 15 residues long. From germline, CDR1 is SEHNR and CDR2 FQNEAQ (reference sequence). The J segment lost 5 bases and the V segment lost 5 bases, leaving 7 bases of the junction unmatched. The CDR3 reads CASSPERGGIDTQYF. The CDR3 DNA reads TGTGCCAGCAGCCCAGAGCGGGGGGGTATAGATACGCAGTATTTT.

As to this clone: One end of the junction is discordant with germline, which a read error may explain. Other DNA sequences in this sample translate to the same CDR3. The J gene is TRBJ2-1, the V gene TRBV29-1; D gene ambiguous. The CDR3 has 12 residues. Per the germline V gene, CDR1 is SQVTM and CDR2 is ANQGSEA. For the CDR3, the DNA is TGCAGCGTTATTTATAGCACCCATGAACAGTTCTTC. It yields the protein CSVIYSTHEQFF.

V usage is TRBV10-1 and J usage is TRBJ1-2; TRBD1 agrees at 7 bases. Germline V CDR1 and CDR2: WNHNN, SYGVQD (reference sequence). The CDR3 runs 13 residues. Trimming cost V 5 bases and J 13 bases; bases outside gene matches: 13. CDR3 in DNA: TGCGCCAGCAGTCCTCGACAGGGCCTTCCTACCACCTTC. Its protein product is CASSPRQGLPTTF.

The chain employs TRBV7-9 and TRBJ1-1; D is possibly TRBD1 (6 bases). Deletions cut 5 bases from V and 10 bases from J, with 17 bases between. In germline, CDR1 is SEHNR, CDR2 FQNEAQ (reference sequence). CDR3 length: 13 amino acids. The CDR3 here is CASSLPGDYRAFF. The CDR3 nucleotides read TGTGCCAGCAGCCTACCAGGGGATTATCGAGCTTTCTTT.

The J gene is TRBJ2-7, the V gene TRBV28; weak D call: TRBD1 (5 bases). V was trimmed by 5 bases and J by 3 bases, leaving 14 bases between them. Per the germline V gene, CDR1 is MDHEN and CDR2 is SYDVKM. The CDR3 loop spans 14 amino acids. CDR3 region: CASSRQGLYYEQYF. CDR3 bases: TGTGCCAGCAGTCGCCAGGGCTTGTACTACGAGCAGTACTTC.

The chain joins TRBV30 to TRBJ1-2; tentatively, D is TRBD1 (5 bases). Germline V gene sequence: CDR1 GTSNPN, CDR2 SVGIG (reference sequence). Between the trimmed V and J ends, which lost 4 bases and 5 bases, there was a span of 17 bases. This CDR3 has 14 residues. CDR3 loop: CAWIPWGGGYGYTF. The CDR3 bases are TGTGCCTGGATCCCTTGGGGCGGCGGTTATGGCTACACCTTC.

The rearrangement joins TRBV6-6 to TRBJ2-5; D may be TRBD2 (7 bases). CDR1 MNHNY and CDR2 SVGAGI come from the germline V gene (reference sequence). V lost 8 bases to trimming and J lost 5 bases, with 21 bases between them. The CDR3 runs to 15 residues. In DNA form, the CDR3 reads TGTGCCAGCGGAGTTCGGGGGGCAAGGCGGGAGACCCAGTACTTC. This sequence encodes CASGVRGARRETQYF.

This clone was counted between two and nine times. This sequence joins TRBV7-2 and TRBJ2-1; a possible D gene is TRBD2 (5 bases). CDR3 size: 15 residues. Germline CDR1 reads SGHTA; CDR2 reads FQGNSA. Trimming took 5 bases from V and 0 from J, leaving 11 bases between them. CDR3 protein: CASSPRGSSYNEQFF. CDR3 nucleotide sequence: TGTGCCAGCAGCCCTAGAGGGAGCTCCTACAATGAGCAGTTCTTC.